This TCR beta chain was obtained from a study of CXCR3-negative and CXCR3-positive naive CD8 T cells. Note on this clonotype: The antigen remains unidentified.

This CDR3 is 15 amino acids long. Germline V gives CDR1 SGHVS, CDR2 FNYEAQ. The TRB libraries of cDNA were built by UMI-labeled 5' RACE. Following a re-call of the 5' RACE reads, TCRdb has one entry per CDR3 protein and lacks DNA. The sample table sets out around 95,000 distinct CDR3 sequences. Study-wide findings and caveats: Compared with CXCR3-negative naive cells, CXCR3-positive naive cells showed more hydrophobic TRB CDR3s.

The sequence was obtained from a human donor in good health. Some clones in this sample may be carry-over from other donors' samples. The V gene is TRBV7-6, the J gene TRBJ1-1. Sequenced material: naive CXCR3+ CD8+ T cells from blood. Subset denoted: CD45RO-CCR7+CD27+CD95- naive CD8+ T cells expressing CXCR3 (TNR3+). CDR3 region: CASRLGPLGNTEAFF. Variable domain in full (rest from reference TRBV7-6 and TRBJ1-1): GAGVSQSPRYKVTKRGQDVALRCDPISGHVSLYWYRQALGQGPEFLTYFNYEAQQDKSGLPNDRFSAERPEGSISTLTIQRTEQRDSAMYRCASRLGPLGNTEAFFGQGTRLTVV.